Listed here are 6 T cell receptor beta chains from one sample, sequenced in a study of blood T cells in healthy people across ages. A sample-barcoded 5' primer and a J-beta primer mix were used in a second PCR of about 6 to 12 cycles. TCRdb re-called the 5' RACE reads through MiXCR, storing one row per CDR3 protein. This sample carries roughly 1 million distinct CDR3 sequences, under 30% of them seen once, and the ten largest clones take about 0.8%. The sample also formed part of further work on T cells of mothers and their children.

The sequenced sample consisted of blood. Receptors were obtained from a girl aged 2-10 years in good health.

V and J are TRBV6-6 and TRBJ2-2; D may be TRBD2 (6 bases). CDR3 size: 15 residues. Trimming took off 6 bases at V and 5 bases at J, with 16 bases between the two ends. The germline gives CDR1 MNHNY, CDR2 SVGAGI (reference sequence). The CDR3 DNA reads TGTGCCAGCAGGCAGCTGGGGGGTAGGACCGGGGAGCTGTTTTTT. Protein sequence: CASRQLGGRTGELFF.

This clonotype was counted between two and nine times. This sequence joins TRBV6-5 and TRBJ2-2, with 7 positions matching TRBD1. The CDR3 is 16 amino acids. Trimming removed 2 bases from V and 0 bases from J; junction bases left unmatched: 3. Germline V gene sequence: CDR1 MNHEY, CDR2 SVGAGI. In nucleotides, the CDR3 is TGTGCCAGCAGTTACCAGACAGGGACGAACACCGGGGAGCTGTTTTTT. It codes for CASSYQTGTNTGELFF.

A note on this clonotype: A much larger clone lies one base from this, so it may be a read error. Here the CDR3 omits its conserved ending phenylalanine or tryptophan, so a read error is the likely source. The chain carries TRBV20-1 and TRBJ2-1; weak D call: TRBD2 (6 bases). The germline gives CDR1 DFQATT, CDR2 SNEGSKA (reference sequence). The V end lost 6 bases, the J end lost 2 bases, and 17 bases lay between the germline ends. CDR3 size: 15 residues. CDR3 amino acids: CSAAPLGGPYNEQFL. The DNA for the CDR3 is TGCAGTGCCGCCCCCCTAGGAGGGCCCTACAATGAGCAGTTCCTC.

The V gene is TRBV6-4, the J gene TRBJ1-1; D is ambiguous. The CDR3 sequence is 16 residues long. The germline CDR1 and CDR2 sequences are MRHNA and SNTAGT. V lost 6 bases and J lost 1, with 18 bases in between. CDR3 sequence: CASSLQPRTGNTEAFF. The DNA of the CDR3 is TGTGCCAGCAGCCTACAGCCTAGGACGGGGAACACTGAAGCTTTCTTT.

This clonotype was picked up many times. V gene TRBV7-2 combines with J gene TRBJ2-5; TRBD1 is a possible D gene (5 bases). Germline V gives CDR1 SGHTA, CDR2 FQGNSA. The length of the CDR3 is 15 residues. Trimming pared 2 bases from V and 0 bases from J, leaving 10 bases between. DNA of the CDR3: TGTGCCAGCAGCTTACAGGGTGGGAACCAAGAGACCCAGTACTTC. This translates into CASSLQGGNQETQYF. Filled out from reference TRBV7-2 and TRBJ2-5, the complete variable domain reads GAGVSQSPSNKVTEKGKDVELRCDPISGHTALYWYRQSLGQGLEFLIYFQGNSAPDKSGLPSDRFSAERTGGSVSTLTIQRTQQEDSAVYLCASSLQGGNQETQYFGPGTRLLVL.

This clonotype was seen a few times. The rearrangement joins TRBV10-3 to TRBJ1-2; 7 bases match TRBD1. The junction had 10 bases not matched to a gene; V was cut back by 8 bases and J by 4 bases. The CDR3 loop spans 14 amino acids. Germline-derived CDR1 and CDR2 are ENHRY and SYGVKD. CDR3 region: CAILETGRVYGYTF. The CDR3 DNA follows: TGTGCCATCCTTGAGACAGGGCGTGTCTATGGCTACACCTTC.